One and the same sample provided the 6 T cell receptor beta chains below, sequenced in a study of T-cell reconstitution after alpha-beta-depleted transplantation in children. Preparation of the TCRbeta library used unique molecular identifiers. MiXCR, applied by TCRdb to the PCR reads, yields one record per CDR3 protein. The data hold 7,000 to 9,500 distinct CDR3 sequences, with roughly 12% observed a single time. Sequenced material: PBMCs, mostly from graft donor cells, taken 60 days after TCRalphabeta/CD19-depleted stem cell transplant. The receptor set was obtained from a patient under 10 years old who had a stem cell transplant for inherited bone marrow failure, so the T cells may come from the graft donor.

This clonotype has a count of ten or more. The chain couples TRBV4-2 to TRBJ1-2; D is ambiguous. Germline lookup yields CDR1 LGHNA and CDR2 YNFKEQ. The ends were cut back, 6 bases at V and 7 bases at J, with 18 bases in the middle. The CDR3 totals 14 residues. The CDR3 sequence: CASSPFRAGGGYTF. CDR3 coding DNA: TGTGCCAGCAGTCCCTTCCGGGCAGGAGGTGGCTACACCTTC.

This clonotype is labeled medium-sized. The V gene is TRBV10-3, the J gene TRBJ2-1; 7 bases agree with TRBD2. The CDR3 extends over 11 amino acids. Germline CDR1 is ENHRY and CDR2 is SYGVKD. J was trimmed by 7 bases and V by 7 bases; bases with no gene match: 1. CDR3 DNA: TGTGCCATCATGCGGGGGAATGAGCAGTTCTTC. Its protein product is CAIMRGNEQFF.

This clonotype was observed at least ten times. The chain employs TRBV5-1 and TRBJ2-5; 7 bases align to TRBD2. Germline V gives CDR1 SGHRS, CDR2 YFSETQ. CDR3 size: 14 residues. V lost 7 bases, J lost 6 bases, and 12 bases stayed unmatched. The CDR3 region has the DNA TGCGCCAGCGGGCCCAGCGGGACGGAGAAGACCCAGTACTTC. Amino acids: CASGPSGTEKTQYF.

This chain uses TRBV5-1 with TRBJ1-1; D gene unclear. V lost 0 bases and J 6 bases, leaving 12 bases between the germline ends. This CDR3 is 14 amino acids long. The germline V gene encodes CDR1 SGHRS and CDR2 YFSETQ. The CDR3 protein is CASSLAGGSPEAFF. CDR3 bases: TGCGCCAGCAGCTTGGCCGGCGGGAGCCCTGAAGCTTTCTTT.

This clonotype was detected ten times or more. V is TRBV19 and J is TRBJ1-5; TRBD1 matches 11 bases. The V gene's germline CDR1 is LNHDA and CDR2 SQIVND (reference sequence). This CDR3 is 14 amino acids long. Losses at the gene ends were 10 bases for V and 7 bases for J; bases not matched to a gene: 9. This CDR3 reads CATRDRGVEQPQHF. In nucleotides, the CDR3 is TGTGCCACCCGGGACAGGGGGGTCGAGCAGCCCCAGCATTTT.

This clonotype was detected ten times or more. V gene TRBV28 combines with J gene TRBJ2-5; a possible D gene is TRBD1 (6 bases). Germline CDR1 MDHEN, CDR2 SYDVKM. The V end was cut by 10 bases, the J end by 3 bases, with 21 bases between. This CDR3 is built from 15 residues. For the CDR3, the DNA is TGTGCCACCAAACGACCAGGAGCAGGGGAAGAGACCCAGTACTTC. This gives the protein CATKRPGAGEETQYF. Combining the CDR3 with reference TRBV28 and TRBJ2-5 gives the whole variable domain DVKVTQSSRYLVKRTGEKVFLECVQDMDHENMFWYRQDPGLGLRLIYFSYDVKMKEKGDIPEGYSVSREKKERFSLILESASTNQTSMYLCATKRPGAGEETQYFGPGTRLLVL.